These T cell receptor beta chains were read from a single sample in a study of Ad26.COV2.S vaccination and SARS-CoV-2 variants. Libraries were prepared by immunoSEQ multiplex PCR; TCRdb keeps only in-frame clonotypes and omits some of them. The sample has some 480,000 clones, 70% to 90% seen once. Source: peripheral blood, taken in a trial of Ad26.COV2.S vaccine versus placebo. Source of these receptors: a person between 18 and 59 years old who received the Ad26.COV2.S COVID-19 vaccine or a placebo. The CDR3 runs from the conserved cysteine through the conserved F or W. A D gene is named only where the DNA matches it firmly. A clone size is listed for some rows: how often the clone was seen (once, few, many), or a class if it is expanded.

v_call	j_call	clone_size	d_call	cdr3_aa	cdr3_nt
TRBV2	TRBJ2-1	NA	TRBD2	CASSVGLAGVNEQFF	TGTGCCAGCAGTGTCGGGCTAGCGGGAGTCAATGAGCAGTTCTTC
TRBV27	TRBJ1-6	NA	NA	CASSLPGVGSPLHF	TGTGCCAGCAGTTTACCCGGGGTCGGGTCACCCCTCCACTTT
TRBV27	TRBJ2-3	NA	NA	CASSLRTGRDTQYF	TGTGCCAGCAGTTTGCGTACAGGGCGAGATACGCAGTATTTT
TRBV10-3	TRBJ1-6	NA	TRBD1	CAVRTGDSPLHF	TGTGCCGTCCGGACAGGGGATTCACCCCTCCACTTT
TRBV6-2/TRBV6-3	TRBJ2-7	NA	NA	CASSYSGSYYEQYF	TGTGCCAGCAGTTACTCCGGGAGCTACTACGAGCAGTACTTC
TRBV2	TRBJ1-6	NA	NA	CASSATQSIHF	TGTGCCAGCAGTGCAACCCAGTCCATCCACTTT
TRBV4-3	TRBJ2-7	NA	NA	CASSPSRVSGSEQYF	TGCGCCAGCAGCCCCTCGAGGGTTTCGGGTTCCGAGCAGTACTTC
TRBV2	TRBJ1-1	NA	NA	CASSGEYTEAFF	TGTGCCAGCAGTGGGGAATACACTGAAGCTTTCTTT
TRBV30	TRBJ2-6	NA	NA	CAKGQTGANVLTF	TGTGCCAAGGGGCAGACTGGGGCCAACGTCCTGACTTTC
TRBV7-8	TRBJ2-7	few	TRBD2	CASSPSGRDAYEQYF	TGTGCCAGCAGCCCTAGCGGGAGGGACGCCTACGAGCAGTACTTC
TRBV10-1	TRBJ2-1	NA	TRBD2	CATKMGLAGGGVYNEQFF	TGCGCCACCAAGATGGGACTAGCGGGAGGGGGCGTCTACAATGAGCAGTTCTTC
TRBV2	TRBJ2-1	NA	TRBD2	CASRYVGRASNEQFF	TGTGCCAGCAGATACGTCGGGAGGGCCTCCAATGAGCAGTTCTTC
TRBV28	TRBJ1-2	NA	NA	CASRRTADGYTF	TGTGCCAGCAGACGGACAGCAGATGGCTACACCTTC
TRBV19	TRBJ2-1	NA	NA	CASSFTATYEQFF	TGTGCCAGTAGCTTTACAGCAACATATGAGCAGTTCTTC
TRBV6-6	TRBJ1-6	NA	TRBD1	CASSYHGQVNSPLHF	TGTGCCAGCAGTTACCACGGACAGGTTAATTCACCCCTCCACTTT
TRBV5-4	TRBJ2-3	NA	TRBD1	CASSSGDRGTDTQYF	TGTGCCAGCAGCTCAGGGGACAGAGGCACAGATACGCAGTATTTT
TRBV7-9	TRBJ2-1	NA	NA	CASSPPWGNPGDEQFF	TGTGCCAGCAGCCCCCCGTGGGGAAACCCTGGAGATGAGCAGTTCTTC
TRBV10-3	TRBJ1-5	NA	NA	CAISESEDQPQHF	TGTGCCATCAGTGAGTCGGAGGATCAGCCCCAGCATTTT
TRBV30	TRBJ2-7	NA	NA	CAWSRDSISYEQYF	TGTGCCTGGTCCCGGGACTCCATCTCCTACGAGCAGTACTTC
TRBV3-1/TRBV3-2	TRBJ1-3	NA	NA	CASSPEGGSRSGNTIYF	TGTGCCAGCAGCCCCGAAGGGGGATCACGCTCTGGAAACACCATATATTTT
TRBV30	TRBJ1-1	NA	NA	CAWSVGGDAFF	TGTGCCTGGAGTGTAGGGGGTGACGCTTTCTTT
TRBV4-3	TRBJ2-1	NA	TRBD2	CASSQDGTSGEQFF	TGCGCCAGCAGCCAAGATGGGACTAGCGGCGAGCAGTTCTTC
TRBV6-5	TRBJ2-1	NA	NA	CASSLRAYNEQFF	TGTGCCAGCAGCCTACGGGCCTACAATGAGCAGTTCTTC
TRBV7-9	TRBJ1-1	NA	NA	CASSLSGQIAAFF	TGTGCCAGCAGCTTATCGGGACAAATTGCGGCTTTCTTT
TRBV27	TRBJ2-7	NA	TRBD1	CASSLKGQVIPTYEQYF	TGTGCCAGCAGTTTAAAAGGACAGGTCATACCAACCTACGAGCAGTACTTC
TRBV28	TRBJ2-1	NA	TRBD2	CASRASGKRGEQFF	TGTGCCAGCCGTGCTAGCGGGAAAAGGGGTGAGCAGTTCTTC
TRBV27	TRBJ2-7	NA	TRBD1	CASGQGWYEQYF	TGTGCCAGCGGACAGGGGTGGTACGAGCAGTACTTC
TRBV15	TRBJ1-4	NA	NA	CATTRAHDEKLFF	TGTGCCACCACACGGGCTCATGATGAAAAACTGTTTTTT
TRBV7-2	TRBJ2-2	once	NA	CASSWGLITGELFF	TGTGCCAGCAGCTGGGGACTCATAACCGGGGAGCTGTTTTTT
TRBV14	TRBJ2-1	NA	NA	CASSQDSRPEGFREQFF	TGTGCCAGCAGCCAAGATTCTCGGCCAGAGGGGTTTCGCGAGCAGTTCTTC
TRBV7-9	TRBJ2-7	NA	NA	CASSLSGVGGEQYF	TGTGCCAGCAGCTTATCCGGGGTGGGGGGCGAGCAGTACTTC
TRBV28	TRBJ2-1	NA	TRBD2	CASSQGGLAGDNEQFF	TGTGCCAGCAGCCAAGGGGGTCTAGCGGGAGACAATGAGCAGTTCTTC
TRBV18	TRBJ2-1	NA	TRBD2	CASSRPGTSGSYNEQFF	TGTGCCAGCTCACGACCCGGGACTAGCGGGAGCTACAATGAGCAGTTCTTC
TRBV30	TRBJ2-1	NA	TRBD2	CAWIRTSIYNEQFF	TGTGCCTGGATCCGGACTAGCATCTACAATGAGCAGTTCTTC
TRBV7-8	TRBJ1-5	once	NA	CASSHTGRKQPQHF	TGTGCCAGCAGCCACACAGGGCGTAAGCAGCCCCAGCATTTT
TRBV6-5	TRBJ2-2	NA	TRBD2	CASSYKWEGAGELFF	TGTGCCAGCAGTTACAAGTGGGAGGGAGCCGGGGAGCTGTTTTTT
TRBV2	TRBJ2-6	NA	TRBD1	CATRQGANVLTF	TGTGCCACCCGACAGGGGGCTAACGTCCTGACTTTC
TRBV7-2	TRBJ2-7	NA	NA	CASSLLIGTLNEQYF	TGTGCCAGCAGCCTACTCATCGGAACCCTCAACGAGCAGTACTTC
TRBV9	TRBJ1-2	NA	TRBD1	CASSPEGQGFYGYTF	TGTGCCAGCAGCCCGGAGGGACAGGGCTTCTATGGCTACACCTTC
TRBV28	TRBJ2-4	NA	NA	CASSLAPKGSSFASIQYF	TGTGCCAGCAGTTTAGCCCCGAAGGGTAGCTCGTTTGCCAGCATTCAGTACTTC
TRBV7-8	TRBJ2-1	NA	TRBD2	CASSKALAGVNEQFF	TGTGCCAGCAGCAAGGCACTAGCGGGAGTTAATGAGCAGTTCTTC
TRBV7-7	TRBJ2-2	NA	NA	CASSPRLLAGELFF	TGTGCCAGCAGCCCCAGGCTCCTGGCCGGGGAGCTGTTTTTT
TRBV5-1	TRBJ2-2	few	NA	CASSLAGELFF	TGCGCCAGCAGCTTGGCCGGGGAGCTGTTTTTT
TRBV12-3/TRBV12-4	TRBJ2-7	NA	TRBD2	CASSLGLAGEQYF	TGTGCCAGCAGTTTGGGACTAGCTGGGGAGCAGTACTTC